The next 17 T cell receptor beta chains were all read from a single sample in a study of CD8 T cells in ankylosing spondylitis. A single record per CDR3 protein comes from TCRdb applying MiXCR to the 5' RACE reads. The repertoire includes 300,000 to 400,000 distinct CDR3 sequences, around 10% of them detected once, and roughly 9.2% sits in the top ten. The sample consisted of blood, either unsorted or a sorted T cell fraction (not recorded which). All receptors derive from a female donor with ankylosing spondylitis or in good health (not recorded which).

This clonotype was seen many times. The rearrangement uses TRBV9 and TRBJ1-4, with 9 bases aligning to TRBD1. The V segment lost 3 bases and the J segment 7 bases; nucleotides outside the gene matches: 7. Germline V gene data show CDR1 as SGDLS and CDR2 as YYNGEE. The CDR3 covers 15 residues. CDR3 residues: CASSGQQGAVEKLFF. CDR3 coding DNA: TGTGCCAGCAGCGGCCAACAGGGGGCTGTTGAAAAACTGTTTTTT.

The CDR3 region has the DNA TGTGCTAGTGGTTCCCCCCCCGGGGAGCTGTTTTTT. It codes for CASGSPPGELFF. The V gene is TRBV12-5, the J gene TRBJ2-2; unclear D gene. The germline V gene has CDR1 LGHNT and CDR2 FRNRAP. The CDR3 length is 12 residues. The ends were cut back, 4 bases at V and 6 bases at J, with 6 bases in the middle.

This clonotype has only a few counts. This chain connects TRBV3-1 to TRBJ1-4; D is unclear. The ends were cut back, 6 bases at V and 5 bases at J, with 13 bases in the middle. Germline-derived CDR1 and CDR2 are LGHDT and YNNKEL (reference sequence). This CDR3 is built from 14 residues. The chain's CDR3 is CASRMQAVNEKLFF. The CDR3 DNA sequence: TGTGCCAGCAGGATGCAGGCCGTGAATGAAAAACTGTTTTTT.

The rearrangement links TRBV27 to TRBJ2-3; tentatively, D is TRBD2 (6 bases). Per the germline V gene, CDR1 is MNHEY and CDR2 is SMNVEV (reference sequence). Trimming cost V 1 base and J 0 bases, with 23 bases left between them. The CDR3 consists of 20 residues. The CDR3 sequence is CASSLFGVIFSGESTDTQYF. CDR3 nucleotides: TGTGCCAGCAGTTTATTTGGGGTTATTTTTTCGGGAGAAAGCACAGATACGCAGTATTTT.

This clonotype was recorded at least ten times. The rearrangement uses TRBV28 and TRBJ1-1; 8 bases fit TRBD1. Germline V gene data show CDR1 as MDHEN and CDR2 as SYDVKM. The V segment lost 5 bases and the J segment 4 bases; nucleotides outside the gene matches: 6. The CDR3 has 14 amino acids. The CDR3 nucleotides read TGTGCCAGCAGTCCAGGGGGCACCGGCACTGAAGCTTTCTTT. As protein: CASSPGGTGTEAFF.

This clonotype was recorded at least ten times. This chain links TRBV7-2 with TRBJ2-5; 7 nucleotides line up with TRBD2. CDR1 and CDR2 from the germline V gene are SGHTA and FQGNSA. The CDR3 extends over 15 amino acids. After removal of 6 bases from V and 4 bases from J, the junction contained 11 bases not matched to a gene. The CDR3 DNA reads as TGTGCCAGCAGTACAACCGGGACTAACATAGAGACCCAGTACTTC. It specifies CASSTTGTNIETQYF.

This clonotype came up many times. V usage is TRBV20-1 and J usage is TRBJ2-7; the match to TRBD1 covers 8 bases. The CDR3 is 13 residues long. Trimming at V came to 5 bases and at J to 2 bases, leaving 5 bases not matched to a gene. Germline loops: CDR1 DFQATT, CDR2 SNEGSKA (reference sequence). CDR3 bases: TGCAGTGCTCCGGGACAGGTGACCTACGAGCAGTACTTC. It specifies CSAPGQVTYEQYF.

On this clonotype itself: Its ends do not fully match the called genes, so a read error is possible. This chain joins TRBV20-1 and TRBJ2-3; 10 bases match TRBD2. This CDR3 has 15 residues. Germline V gene lookup returns CDR1 DFQATT and CDR2 SNEGSKA (reference sequence). The CDR3 is CSAGEREGGTDTQYF. The CDR3 nucleotides read TGCAGTGCTGGAGAGCGGGAGGGGGGCACAGATACGCAGTATTTT.

This clonotype showed up just once. The chain joins TRBV9 to TRBJ2-2, with 12 bases that match TRBD2. Germline V gene sequence: CDR1 SGDLS, CDR2 YYNGEE. The V and J ends lost 2 bases and 6 bases, in that order; junction bases with no gene match: 11. The CDR3 extends over 18 amino acids. CDR3 protein: CASSVRPSGGAGPGELFF. DNA of the CDR3: TGTGCCAGCAGCGTGAGGCCTAGCGGGGGGGCCGGTCCCGGGGAGCTGTTTTTT.

This clonotype was counted at least ten times. This rearrangement joins TRBV28 to TRBJ2-1; 7 bases align to TRBD2. The CDR3 totals 15 residues. With 5 bases clipped from V and 7 bases from J, the junction kept 11 bases outside the gene matches. The V gene's germline CDR1 is MDHEN and CDR2 SYDVKM. CDR3 sequence reads: CASSLLTPGGNEQFF. CDR3 bases: TGTGCCAGCAGTCTCCTTACTCCGGGAGGAAATGAGCAGTTCTTC.

This clonotype was counted between two and nine times. V usage is TRBV7-8 and J usage is TRBJ1-2; tentatively, D is TRBD1 (5 bases). This CDR3 spans 14 amino acids. Germline V gene lookup returns CDR1 SGHVS and CDR2 FQNEAQ. V lost 4 bases, J lost 6 bases, and 15 bases lay in between. The DNA for the CDR3 is TGTGCCAGCAGCTCCTCAGGGAAGTCGGATGGCTACACCTTC. Amino acid sequence: CASSSSGKSDGYTF.

This clonotype was observed a handful of times. V and J are TRBV6-2 or TRBV6-3 and TRBJ1-5; no firm D call. V was clipped by 0 bases and J by 6 bases, with 9 bases between them. Per the germline V gene, CDR1 is MNHEY and CDR2 is SVGEGT. The CDR3 is 14 residues long. CDR3 loop: CASSYSIEGQPQHF. CDR3 coding DNA: TGTGCCAGCAGTTACTCGATTGAAGGTCAGCCCCAGCATTTT.

This clonotype was picked up many times. This rearrangement joins TRBV20-1 to TRBJ2-1; 8 nucleotides match TRBD2. The junction had 11 bases not matched to a gene; V was cut back by 3 bases and J by 4 bases. There are 16 residues in the CDR3. Germline CDR1 and CDR2: DFQATT and SNEGSKA (reference sequence). The CDR3, as DNA: TGCAGTGCTAGGAGCGGGGGACTAGGGGGGTACAATGAGCAGTTCTTC. It yields the protein CSARSGGLGGYNEQFF.

This clonotype was observed at least ten times. V usage is TRBV6-5 and J usage is TRBJ1-1; D is undetermined. V lost 4 bases and J lost 5, with 11 bases in between. The germline V gene encodes CDR1 MNHEY and CDR2 SVGAGI. The CDR3 has 13 residues. The CDR3 DNA follows: TGTGCCAGCAGTTCCTATAGGGTAACTGAAGCTTTCTTT. The encoded protein is CASSSYRVTEAFF.

The rearrangement joins TRBV29-1 to TRBJ2-5; possible D gene TRBD2, 5 bases. CDR3 size: 16 residues. CDR1 is SQVTM and CDR2 is ANQGSEA in the germline V gene. Trimming left V 8 bases short and J 1 base short, with 23 bases between. CDR3 DNA sequence: TGCAGCATTATAACTAGGGTGGTGACACTCCAAGAGACCCAGTACTTC. Translation: CSIITRVVTLQETQYF.

This clonotype has ten or more counts. The chain uses TRBV4-3 and TRBJ1-1; no firm D call. CDR1 and CDR2 (germline): LGHNA, YSLEER. V lost 4 bases and J 4 bases, leaving 19 bases between the germline ends. CDR3 length equals 16 residues. CDR3 loop: CASSPNLLTGGTEAFF. The DNA of the CDR3 is TGCGCCAGCAGCCCTAACCTCTTGACGGGAGGCACTGAAGCTTTCTTT.

This clonotype was recorded a few times. V gene TRBV25-1 combines with J gene TRBJ2-5, with D tentatively TRBD2 (6 bases). In germline, CDR1 is MGHDK, CDR2 SYGVNS. V was shortened by 2 bases and J by 1 base, with 11 bases between the two germline ends. The CDR3 is 15 residues long. In DNA form, the CDR3 reads TGTGCCAGCAGTGAACCCCGGGGGTTCCAAGAGACCCAGTACTTC. Amino acids: CASSEPRGFQETQYF.